The present T cell receptor beta chain was sequenced within a study of beta chain features in type 1 diabetes. Every isolated RNA sample was fully reverse transcribed, so sequencing captured expressed TCRB transcripts. Naive, central memory and regulatory T cell samples yielded around 3.9 million reads on average. Some clones are missing from TCRdb's copy, which holds only in-frame ones; the method was immunoSEQ multiplex PCR. Among around 300,000 clones listed, under 8.5% were seen once. CD45RO/CCR7/CD25/CD127/CD95/CD27 separated CD4+ naive, central memory, regulatory and stem cell-like memory cells by sorting. Study-wide results and caveats: Patients with Type 1 diabetes showed moderately but significantly shorter TCRB CDR3s in all four CD4+ subsets.

This clone came up many times. What it binds is not known. The CDR3 consists of 14 residues. The V gene's germline CDR1 is LGHNA and CDR2 YNFKEQ. The ends were cut back, 1 base at V and 4 bases at J, with 8 bases in the middle. Sequenced input: central memory CD4+ T cells from blood. The sequence was obtained from a woman under 30 in good health. The chain joins TRBV4-2 to TRBJ2-4; D not certain. The DNA of the CDR3 is TGTGCCAGCAGCCAAGGGCAGCAAAAAAACATTCAGTACTTC. Protein: CASSQGQQKNIQYF.